A single sample is the source of the 20 T cell receptor beta chains below, sequenced in a study of cytomegalovirus exposure and HLA in healthy donors. The study ran its PCR with 60 Vbeta and 13 Jbeta primers. Produced via immunoSEQ multiplex PCR; TCRdb's table is partial and in-frame only. In total, the table holds under 90,000 clones. Sequencing was carried out using PBMCs. These receptors were collected from a man in his forties or fifties in good health and CMV-seropositive.

This chain joins TRBV11-1 and TRBJ2-3; D gene uncertain. There are 12 residues in the CDR3. The germline gives CDR1 SGHAT, CDR2 FQDESV (reference sequence). Trimming removed 4 bases at V and 10 bases at J, with 12 bases between. The CDR3 loop reads CASSSAAVAQYF. The DNA of the CDR3 is TGTGCCAGCAGCTCGGCGGCAGTCGCGCAGTATTTT.

This chain uses TRBV5-6 with TRBJ2-3; D is perhaps TRBD2 (5 bases). The CDR3 contains 11 residues. The ends were cut back, 3 bases at V and 6 bases at J, with 5 bases in the middle. Germline V gives CDR1 SGHDT, CDR2 YYEEEE. The CDR3 loop reads CASSWEDTQYF. Written as DNA, the CDR3 is TGTGCCAGCAGCTGGGAGGATACGCAGTATTTT.

The chain uses TRBV5-1 and TRBJ2-7, with D possibly TRBD1 on 5 matching bases. Looked up from germline, CDR1 is SGHRS and CDR2 is YFSETQ. The V end was cut by 4 bases, the J end by 1 base, with 15 bases between. The length of the CDR3 is 15 residues. This chain's CDR3 is CASSPSIPGSYEQYV. The CDR3 region has the DNA TGCGCCAGCAGCCCCTCAATCCCAGGGTCCTACGAGCAGTACGTC.

The gene calls are TRBV28 and TRBJ1-1; 12 bases align to TRBD1. Unmatched junction bases numbered 11, after V lost 5 bases and J lost 4 bases. CDR3 length: 17 residues. Per germline, CDR1 MDHEN and CDR2 SYDVKM. CDR3 bases: TGTGCCAGCAGTGTATTAGAGGGACAGGGGGCTAGCACTGAAGCTTTCTTT. This translates into CASSVLEGQGASTEAFF.

This chain joins TRBV5-1 and TRBJ2-5; TRBD2 matches 13 bases. The germline gives CDR1 SGHRS, CDR2 YFSETQ. Trimming removed 5 bases from V and 5 bases from J; junction bases left unmatched: 9. The CDR3 is made up of 16 amino acids. The CDR3 coding sequence is TGCGCCAGCAGGGCAGGACTAGCGGGGGCAGGGGAGACCCAGTACTTC. Its translation: CASRAGLAGAGETQYF. The full variable domain, its missing parts supplied by reference TRBV5-1 and TRBJ2-5, is KAGVTQTPRYLIKTRGQQVTLSCSPISGHRSVSWYQQTPGQGLQFLFEYFSETQRNKGNFPGRFSGRQFSNSRSEMNVSTLELGDSALYLCASRAGLAGAGETQYFGPGTRLLVL.

This chain links TRBV29-1 with TRBJ2-2; perhaps TRBD1 as D (6 bases). Germline V gives CDR1 SQVTM, CDR2 ANQGSEA. Trimming removed 6 bases at V and 2 bases at J, with 10 bases between. This CDR3 region has 13 residues. The CDR3 protein is CSVRTANTGELFF. The CDR3 DNA is TGCAGCGTAAGGACAGCAAACACCGGGGAGCTGTTTTTT.

The chain links TRBV19 to TRBJ1-5; 8 bases are shared with TRBD1. The J segment lost 2 bases and the V segment lost 4 bases, leaving 4 bases of the junction unmatched. Germline-derived CDR1 and CDR2 are LNHDA and SQIVND (reference sequence). CDR3 length: 15 residues. CDR3 in amino acids: CASSKDRDRNQPQHF. CDR3 nucleotide sequence: TGTGCCAGTAGTAAGGACAGGGACCGCAATCAGCCCCAGCATTTT.

The chain recombines TRBV7-9 with TRBJ1-2; D possibly corresponds to TRBD1 (6 bases). CDR3 length equals 16 residues. Germline V gene data show CDR1 as SEHNR and CDR2 as FQNEAQ (reference sequence). Trimming left V 4 bases short and J 7 bases short, with 22 bases between. As DNA, the CDR3 is TGTGCCAGCAGCTCGCTGGACAGCGCGGGGGCTGGTGGCTACACCTTC. Its protein is CASSSLDSAGAGGYTF.

DNA for the CDR3: TGTGCCAGTGGGACAGGGGGCATAGGGTTCGAGCAGTACGTC. It is translated as CASGTGGIGFEQYV. The chain employs TRBV27 and TRBJ2-7, with 12 bases that match TRBD1. This CDR3 comprises 14 residues. Germline V gives CDR1 MNHEY, CDR2 SMNVEV (reference sequence). J gave up 6 bases and V 9 bases, and 9 bases lay outside the gene matches.

The chain is built from TRBV6-1 and TRBJ2-7; D is ambiguous. The CDR3 is made up of 15 amino acids. Trimming removed 7 bases from V and 0 bases from J, with 16 bases in between. Germline V gene sequence: CDR1 MNHNS, CDR2 SASEGT. The CDR3 reads CASTYSTHSSYEQYV. In DNA form, the CDR3 reads TGTGCCAGCACCTACTCTACTCACAGCTCCTACGAGCAGTACGTC.

CDR3 loop: CAISGQGSNQPQHF. The CDR3 coding sequence is TGTGCCATCAGTGGACAGGGCAGCAATCAGCCCCAGCATTTT. This chain connects TRBV10-3 to TRBJ1-5, with 7 positions matching TRBD1. Germline V CDR1 and CDR2: ENHRY, SYGVKD. Trimming at V came to 4 bases and at J to 1 base, leaving 1 base not matched to a gene. The CDR3 spans 14 residues.

V and J are TRBV14 and TRBJ1-1; no clear D. V gave up 0 bases and J gave up 1 base, with 6 bases separating them. Germline V CDR1 and CDR2: SGHDN, FVKESK. This CDR3 contains 14 residues. The CDR3: CASSQDWQNTEAFF. Written as DNA, the CDR3 is TGTGCCAGCAGCCAAGATTGGCAGAACACTGAAGCTTTCTTT.

The genes are TRBV4-1 and TRBJ2-2; 7 bases are a match to TRBD2. CDR3 size: 16 residues. Germline V CDR1 and CDR2: MGHRA, YSYEKL. The V gene end was trimmed by 5 bases and the J gene end by 1 base; junction bases not matched to a gene: 7. CDR3 residues: CASSGPGGWNTGELFF. The CDR3, as DNA: TGCGCCAGCAGCGGGCCCGGGGGGTGGAACACCGGGGAGCTGTTTTTT.

This chain joins TRBV6-5 and TRBJ1-1; D remains unclear. Germline CDR1 reads MNHEY; CDR2 reads SVGAGI. V was shortened by 8 bases and J by 5 bases, with 9 bases between the two germline ends. The CDR3 sequence is 11 residues long. The CDR3 spells CASGQSTEAFF. The CDR3 DNA reads as TGTGCCAGCGGGCAGTCAACTGAAGCTTTCTTT.

The chain recombines TRBV4-1 with TRBJ2-6; D perhaps matches TRBD2 (5 bases). V was cut by 3 bases and J by 4 bases, with 22 bases left in between. Germline CDR1 and CDR2: MGHRA and YSYEKL. The CDR3 extends over 19 amino acids. CDR3: CASSHQIIGLGTGANVLTF. As DNA, the CDR3 is TGCGCCAGCAGCCACCAGATTATAGGACTGGGTACGGGGGCCAACGTCCTGACTTTC.

This rearrangement joins TRBV12-5 to TRBJ1-1; perhaps TRBD1 as D (5 bases). Trimming removed 3 bases at V and 0 bases at J, with 17 bases between. CDR1 and CDR2 from the germline V gene are LGHNT and FRNRAP. This CDR3 is built from 17 residues. The DNA for the CDR3 is TGTGCTAGTGGTTTAAGGCCCTGGGGGGTCATGAACACTGAAGCTTTCTTT. Translating it yields CASGLRPWGVMNTEAFF.

The CDR3 here is CASSLMGLAGGETQYF. Here the CDR3 DNA reads TGCGCCAGCAGCTTGATGGGTCTAGCGGGGGGAGAGACCCAGTACTTC. The chain couples TRBV5-1 to TRBJ2-5; 11 bases are shared with TRBD2. V lost 1 base, J lost 4 bases, and 6 bases stayed unmatched. CDR3 size: 16 residues. The germline gives CDR1 SGHRS, CDR2 YFSETQ.

The chain is built from TRBV14 and TRBJ2-1; 9 bases match TRBD2. CDR1 is SGHDN, CDR2 FVKESK, per germline. This CDR3 spans 15 amino acids. J was trimmed by 8 bases and V by 2 bases; bases with no gene match: 7. The CDR3 DNA reads as TGTGCCAGCAGCCAAACGCTAGCGGGAATCTATGAGCAGTTCTTC. It codes for CASSQTLAGIYEQFF. The full variable domain, completed using reference TRBV14 and TRBJ2-1, is EAGVTQFPSHSVIEKGQTVTLRCDPISGHDNLYWYRRVMGKEIKFLLHFVKESKQDESGMPNNRFLAERTGGTYSTLKVQPAELEDSGVYFCASSQTLAGIYEQFFGPGTRLTVL.

The chain uses TRBV5-1 and TRBJ2-3; D is unclear. The germline gives CDR1 SGHRS, CDR2 YFSETQ. The CDR3 totals 14 residues. V dropped 0 bases and J dropped 0 bases, with 5 bases sitting between them. Here the CDR3 DNA reads TGCGCCAGCAGCTTGGAAGAGAGCACAGATACGCAGTATTTT. Its protein product is CASSLEESTDTQYF.

J is TRBJ2-5 and V is TRBV9, with 10 bases matching TRBD2. Germline lookup yields CDR1 SGDLS and CDR2 YYNGEE. The trim removed 0 bases at V and 2 bases at J, leaving 4 bases unmatched. This CDR3 is built from 16 residues. In nucleotides, the CDR3 is TGTGCCAGCAGCGTAGCGGTTAGCGGGAGGCAAGAGACCCAGTACTTC. This gives the protein CASSVAVSGRQETQYF.